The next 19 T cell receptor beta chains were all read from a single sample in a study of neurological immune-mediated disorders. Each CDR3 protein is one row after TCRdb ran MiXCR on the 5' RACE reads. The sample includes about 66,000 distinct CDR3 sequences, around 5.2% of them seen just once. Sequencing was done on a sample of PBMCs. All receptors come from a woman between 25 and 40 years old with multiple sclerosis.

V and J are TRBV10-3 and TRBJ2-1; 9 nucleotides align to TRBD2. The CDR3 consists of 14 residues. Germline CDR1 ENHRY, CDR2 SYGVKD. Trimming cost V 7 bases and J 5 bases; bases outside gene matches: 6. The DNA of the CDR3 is TGTGCCATCAAACGACTAGCGGATAACAATGAGCAGTTCTTC. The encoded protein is CAIKRLADNNEQFF.

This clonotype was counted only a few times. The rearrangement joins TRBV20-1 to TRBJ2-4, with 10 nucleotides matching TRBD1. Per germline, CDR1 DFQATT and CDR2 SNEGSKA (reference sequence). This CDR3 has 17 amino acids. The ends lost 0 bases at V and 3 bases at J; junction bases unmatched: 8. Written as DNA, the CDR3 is TGCAGTGCTAGAGATCAGTGGACAGGGGGAGGCAAAAACATTCAGTACTTC. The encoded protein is CSARDQWTGGGKNIQYF.

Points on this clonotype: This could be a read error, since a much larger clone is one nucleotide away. CDR3 in amino acids: CASSSPRGNQPQNF. The CDR3 region has the DNA TGTGCCAGCAGCTCACCAAGGGGGAATCAGCCCCAGAATTTT. J is TRBJ1-5 and V is TRBV5-6; possibly TRBD1 for D (6 bases). CDR3 length equals 14 residues. Germline V gives CDR1 SGHDT, CDR2 YYEEEE.

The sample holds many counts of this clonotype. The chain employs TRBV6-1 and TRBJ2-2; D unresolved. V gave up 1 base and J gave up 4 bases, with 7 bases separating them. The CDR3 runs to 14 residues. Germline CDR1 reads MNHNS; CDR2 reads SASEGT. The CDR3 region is CASSEGWLTGELFF. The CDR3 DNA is TGTGCCAGCAGTGAAGGATGGCTCACCGGGGAGCTGTTTTTT.

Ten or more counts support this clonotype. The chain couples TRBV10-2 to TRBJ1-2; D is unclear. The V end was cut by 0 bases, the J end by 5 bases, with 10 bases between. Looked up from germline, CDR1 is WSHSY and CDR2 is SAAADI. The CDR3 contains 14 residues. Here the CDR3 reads CASSESKGGYGYTF. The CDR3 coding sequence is TGCGCCAGCAGTGAGTCGAAGGGAGGGTATGGCTACACCTTC.

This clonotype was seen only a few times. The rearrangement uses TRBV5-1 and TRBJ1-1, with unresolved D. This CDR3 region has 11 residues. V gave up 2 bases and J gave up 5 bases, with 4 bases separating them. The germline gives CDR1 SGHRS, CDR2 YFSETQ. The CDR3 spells CASSFGTEAFF. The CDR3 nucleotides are TGCGCCAGCAGCTTTGGAACTGAAGCTTTCTTT.

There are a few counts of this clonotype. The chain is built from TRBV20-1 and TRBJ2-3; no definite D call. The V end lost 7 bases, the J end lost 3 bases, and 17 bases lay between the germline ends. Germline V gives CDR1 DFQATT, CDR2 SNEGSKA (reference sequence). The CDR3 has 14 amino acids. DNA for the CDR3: TGCAGTGTTGATGTTTTTCAAAGTACAGATACGCAGTATTTT. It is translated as CSVDVFQSTDTQYF.

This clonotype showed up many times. CDR3 sequence: CASSFFYTDTQYF. The CDR3 nucleotides read TGTGCCAGCAGCTTCTTCTACACAGATACGCAGTATTTT. The chain has TRBV7-9 and TRBJ2-3; no reliable D call. CDR1 and CDR2 from the germline V gene are SEHNR and FQNEAQ (reference sequence). V was clipped by 3 bases and J by 2 bases, with 6 bases between them. This CDR3 contains 13 residues.

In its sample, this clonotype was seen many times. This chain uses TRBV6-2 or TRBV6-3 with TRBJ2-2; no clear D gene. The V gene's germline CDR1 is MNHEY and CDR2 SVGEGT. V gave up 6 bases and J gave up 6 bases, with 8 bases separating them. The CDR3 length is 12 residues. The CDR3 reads CASSLSSGELFF. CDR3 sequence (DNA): TGTGCCAGCAGCCTTAGCTCCGGGGAGCTGTTTTTT.

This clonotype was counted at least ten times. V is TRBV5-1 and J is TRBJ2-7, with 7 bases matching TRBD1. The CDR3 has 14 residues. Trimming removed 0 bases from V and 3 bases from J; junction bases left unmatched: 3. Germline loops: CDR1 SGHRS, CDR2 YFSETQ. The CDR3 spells CASSLGDRFYEQYF. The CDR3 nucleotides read TGCGCCAGCAGCTTGGGGGACAGATTCTACGAGCAGTACTTC.

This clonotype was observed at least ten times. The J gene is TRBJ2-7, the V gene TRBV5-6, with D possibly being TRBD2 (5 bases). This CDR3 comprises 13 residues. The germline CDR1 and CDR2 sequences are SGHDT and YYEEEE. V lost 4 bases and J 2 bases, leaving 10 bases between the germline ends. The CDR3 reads CASSPAGTYEQYF. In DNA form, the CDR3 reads TGTGCCAGCAGCCCGGCCGGGACCTACGAGCAGTACTTC.

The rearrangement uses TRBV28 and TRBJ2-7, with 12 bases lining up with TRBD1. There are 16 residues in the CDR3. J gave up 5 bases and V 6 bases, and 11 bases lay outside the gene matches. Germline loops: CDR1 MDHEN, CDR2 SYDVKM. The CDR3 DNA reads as TGTGCCAGCAGCCTGGGCCCGGGACAGGGGGCCCACGAGCAGTACTTC. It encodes CASSLGPGQGAHEQYF.

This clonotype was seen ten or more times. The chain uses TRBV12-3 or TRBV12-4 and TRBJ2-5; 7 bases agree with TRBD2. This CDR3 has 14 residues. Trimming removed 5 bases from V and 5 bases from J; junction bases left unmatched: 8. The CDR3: CASSRKGGGETQYF. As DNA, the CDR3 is TGTGCCAGCAGTCGTAAGGGCGGGGGTGAGACCCAGTACTTC.

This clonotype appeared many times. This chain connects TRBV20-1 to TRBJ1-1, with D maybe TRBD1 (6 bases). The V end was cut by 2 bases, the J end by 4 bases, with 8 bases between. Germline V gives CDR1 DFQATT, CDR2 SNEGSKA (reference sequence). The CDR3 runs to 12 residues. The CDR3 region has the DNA TGCAGTGCTAGACTAGGGGGCACTGAAGCTTTCTTT. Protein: CSARLGGTEAFF.

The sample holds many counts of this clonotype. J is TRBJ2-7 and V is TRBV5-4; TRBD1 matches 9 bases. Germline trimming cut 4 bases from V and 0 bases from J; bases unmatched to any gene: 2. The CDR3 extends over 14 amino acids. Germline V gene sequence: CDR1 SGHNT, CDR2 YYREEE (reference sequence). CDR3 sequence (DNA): TGTGCCAGCAGCCGGGACAGGGCCTCCTACGAGCAGTACTTC. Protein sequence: CASSRDRASYEQYF.

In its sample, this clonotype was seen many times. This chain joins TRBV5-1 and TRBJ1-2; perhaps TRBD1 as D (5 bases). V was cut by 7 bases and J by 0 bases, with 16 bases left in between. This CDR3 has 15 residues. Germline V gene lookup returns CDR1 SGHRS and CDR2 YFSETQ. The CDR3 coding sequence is TGCGCCAGCTACTCCGGGACCCAAGCTAACTATGGCTACACCTTC. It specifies CASYSGTQANYGYTF.

The CDR3 DNA sequence: TGCGCCAGCAGCTCCCGACCTATTCGCAACCAAGATACGCAGTATTTT. It translates to CASSSRPIRNQDTQYF. The chain uses TRBV4-1 and TRBJ2-3; D is ambiguous. The CDR3 contains 16 residues. The V end lost 5 bases, the J end lost 5 bases, and 20 bases lay between the germline ends. Germline CDR1 MGHRA, CDR2 YSYEKL.

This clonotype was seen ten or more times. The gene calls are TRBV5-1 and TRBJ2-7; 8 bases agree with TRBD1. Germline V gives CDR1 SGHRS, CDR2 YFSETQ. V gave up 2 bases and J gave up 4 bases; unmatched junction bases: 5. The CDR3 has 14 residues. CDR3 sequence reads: CASSLPGQEYEQYF. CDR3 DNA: TGCGCCAGCAGCTTACCGGGACAGGAATACGAGCAGTACTTC.

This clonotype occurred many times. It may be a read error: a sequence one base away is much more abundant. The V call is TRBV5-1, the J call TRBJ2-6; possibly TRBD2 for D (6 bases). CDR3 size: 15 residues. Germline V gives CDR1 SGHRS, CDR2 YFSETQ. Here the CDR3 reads CASSFSGTGAKVLTF. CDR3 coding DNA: TGCGCCAGCAGCTTCTCGGGGACTGGGGCCAAAGTCCTGACTTTC. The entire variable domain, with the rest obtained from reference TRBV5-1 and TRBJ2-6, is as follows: KAGVTQTPRYLIKTRGQQVTLSCSPISGHRSVSWYQQTPGQGLQFLFEYFSETQRNKGNFPGRFSGRQFSNSRSEMNVSTLELGDSALYLCASSFSGTGAKVLTFGAGSRLTVL.